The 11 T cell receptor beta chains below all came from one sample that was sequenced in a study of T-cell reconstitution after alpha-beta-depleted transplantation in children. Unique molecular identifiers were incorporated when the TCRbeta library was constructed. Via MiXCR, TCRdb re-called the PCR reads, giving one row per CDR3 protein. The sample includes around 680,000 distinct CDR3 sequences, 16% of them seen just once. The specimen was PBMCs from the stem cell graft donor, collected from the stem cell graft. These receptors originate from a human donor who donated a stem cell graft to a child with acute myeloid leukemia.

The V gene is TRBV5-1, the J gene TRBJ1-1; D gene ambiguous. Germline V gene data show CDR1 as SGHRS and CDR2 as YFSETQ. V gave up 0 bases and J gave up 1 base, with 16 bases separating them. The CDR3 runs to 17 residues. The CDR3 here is CASSLARSYRANTEAFF. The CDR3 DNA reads TGCGCCAGCAGCTTGGCCAGGTCATATCGAGCGAACACTGAAGCTTTCTTT.

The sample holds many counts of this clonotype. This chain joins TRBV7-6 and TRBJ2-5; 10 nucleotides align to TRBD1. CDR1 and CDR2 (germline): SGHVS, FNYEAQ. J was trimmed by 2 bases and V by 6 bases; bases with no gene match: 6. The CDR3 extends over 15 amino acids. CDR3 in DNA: TGTGCCAGCAGATTGACAGGGGGCAGGCAAGAGACCCAGTACTTC. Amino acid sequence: CASRLTGGRQETQYF.

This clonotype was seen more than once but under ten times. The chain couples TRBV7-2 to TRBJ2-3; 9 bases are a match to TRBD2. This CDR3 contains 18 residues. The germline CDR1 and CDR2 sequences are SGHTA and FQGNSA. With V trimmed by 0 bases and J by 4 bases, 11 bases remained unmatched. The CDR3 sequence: CASSLAGLSGGRSDTQYF. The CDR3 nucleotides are TGTGCCAGCAGCTTAGCTGGTTTGAGCGGGGGGAGGTCAGATACGCAGTATTTT.

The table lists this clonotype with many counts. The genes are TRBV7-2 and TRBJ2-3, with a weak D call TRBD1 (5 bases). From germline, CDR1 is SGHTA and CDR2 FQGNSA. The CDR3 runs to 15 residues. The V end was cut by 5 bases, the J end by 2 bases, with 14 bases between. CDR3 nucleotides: TGTGCCAGCAGCACCTCAGGGTACGACACAGATACGCAGTATTTT. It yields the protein CASSTSGYDTDTQYF.

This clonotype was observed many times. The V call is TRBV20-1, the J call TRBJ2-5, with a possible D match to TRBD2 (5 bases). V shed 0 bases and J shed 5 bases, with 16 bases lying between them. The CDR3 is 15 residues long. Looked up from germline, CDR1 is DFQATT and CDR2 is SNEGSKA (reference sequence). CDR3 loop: CSARDSRTPRETQYF. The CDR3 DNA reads TGCAGTGCTAGAGATTCAAGGACTCCGAGGGAGACCCAGTACTTC.

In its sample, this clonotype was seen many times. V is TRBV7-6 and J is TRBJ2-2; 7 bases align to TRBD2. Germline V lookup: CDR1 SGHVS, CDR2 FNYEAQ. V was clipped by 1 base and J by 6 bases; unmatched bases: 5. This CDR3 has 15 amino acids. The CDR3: CASSLGGAGAGELFF. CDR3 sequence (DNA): TGTGCCAGCAGCTTAGGTGGCGCGGGGGCCGGGGAGCTGTTTTTT.

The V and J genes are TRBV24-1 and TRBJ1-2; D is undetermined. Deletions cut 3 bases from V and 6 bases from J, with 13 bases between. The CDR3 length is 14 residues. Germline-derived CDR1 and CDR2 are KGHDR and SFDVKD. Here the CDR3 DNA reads TGTGCCACCAGTGATGTAGGAGCTCTCCATGGCTACACCTTC. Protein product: CATSDVGALHGYTF.

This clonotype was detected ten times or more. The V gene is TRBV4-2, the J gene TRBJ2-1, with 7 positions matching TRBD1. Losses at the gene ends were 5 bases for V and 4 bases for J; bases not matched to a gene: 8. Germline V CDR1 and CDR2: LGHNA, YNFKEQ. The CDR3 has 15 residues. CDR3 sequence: CASSVETGLYNEQFF. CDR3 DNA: TGTGCCAGCAGCGTTGAGACAGGGCTATACAATGAGCAGTTCTTC.

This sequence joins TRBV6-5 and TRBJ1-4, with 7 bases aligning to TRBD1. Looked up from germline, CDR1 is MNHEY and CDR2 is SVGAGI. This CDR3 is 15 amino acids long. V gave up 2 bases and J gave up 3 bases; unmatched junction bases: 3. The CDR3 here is CASSYRDSANEKLFF. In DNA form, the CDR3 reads TGTGCCAGCAGTTACCGGGACAGCGCTAATGAAAAACTGTTTTTT.

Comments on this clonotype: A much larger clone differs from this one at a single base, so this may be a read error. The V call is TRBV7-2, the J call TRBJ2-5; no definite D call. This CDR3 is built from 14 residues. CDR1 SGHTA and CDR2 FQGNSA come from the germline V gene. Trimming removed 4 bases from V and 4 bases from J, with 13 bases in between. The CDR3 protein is CASSSGVTVETQYF. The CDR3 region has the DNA TGTGCCAGCAGCTCCGGAGTAACGGTAGAGACCCAGTACTTC. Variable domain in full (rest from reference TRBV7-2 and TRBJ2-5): GAGVSQSPSNKVTEKGKDVELRCDPISGHTALYWYRQSLGQGLEFLIYFQGNSAPDKSGLPSDRFSAERTGGSVSTLTIQRTQQEDSAVYLCASSSGVTVETQYFGPGTRLLVL.

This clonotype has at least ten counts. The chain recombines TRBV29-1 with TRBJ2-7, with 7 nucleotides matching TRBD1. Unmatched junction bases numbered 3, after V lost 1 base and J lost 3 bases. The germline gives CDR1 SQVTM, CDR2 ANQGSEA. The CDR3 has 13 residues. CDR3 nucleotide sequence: TGCAGCGTTGAAGTGGCAGGGGGCTACGAGCAGTACTTC. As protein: CSVEVAGGYEQYF.